The next 14 T cell receptor beta chains were all read from a single sample in a study of blood T cell repertoires in COVID-19 (dated by TCRdb to the early 2020s). The library came from the immunoSEQ multiplex PCR assay. TCRdb obtained this table from immuneACCESS and retained in-frame rearrangements with V and J assigned. These tables miss some clones; where compared with another copy, unresolved V genes account for less than half of the shortfall, and the remainder is unexplained. In all, the sample holds a few hundred thousand clones, and 90% of those were seen once. Clones ranked in the top ten supply around 4.3% of the sample. Sequencing used PBMCs or T cells enriched from blood (not recorded which). The source of these receptors is a woman aged 18 to 35 with acute COVID-19.

This sequence joins TRBV5-6 and TRBJ1-6; TRBD1 matches at 11 bases. The germline V gene has CDR1 SGHDT and CDR2 YYEEEE. Germline trimming cut 4 bases from V and 4 bases from J; bases unmatched to any gene: 4. This CDR3 region has 16 residues. The CDR3: CASSPDRGPYNSPLHF. DNA for the CDR3: TGTGCCAGCAGCCCGGACAGGGGGCCTTATAATTCACCCCTCCACTTT.

V usage is TRBV19 and J usage is TRBJ2-1; a weak D match, TRBD1 (6 bases). Germline lookup yields CDR1 LNHDA and CDR2 SQIVND (reference sequence). The CDR3 totals 15 residues. V was cut by 5 bases and J by 1 base, with 12 bases left in between. The CDR3 nucleotides are TGTGCCAGTAGTCCAGACAGGAGGTCCTACAATGAGCAGTTCTTC. Encoded protein: CASSPDRRSYNEQFF. The full variable domain, rest sourced from reference TRBV19 and TRBJ2-1, is DGGITQSPKYLFRKEGQNVTLSCEQNLNHDAMYWYRQDPGQGLRLIYYSQIVNDFQKGDIAEGYSVSREKKESFPLTVTSAQKNPTAFYLCASSPDRRSYNEQFFGPGTRLTVL.

This chain joins TRBV10-2 and TRBJ2-1, with TRBD2 matching over 13 bases. Trimming at V came to 2 bases and at J to 12 bases, leaving 4 bases not matched to a gene. Germline values: CDR1 WSHSY, CDR2 SAAADI. This CDR3 region has 14 residues. CDR3 residues: CASSEPGLAGLQFF. CDR3 nucleotides: TGCGCCAGCAGTGAGCCGGGACTAGCGGGACTGCAGTTCTTC.

The chain carries TRBV7-9 and TRBJ1-5; 9 positions agree with TRBD1. The CDR3 is made up of 18 amino acids. Germline V lookup: CDR1 SEHNR, CDR2 FQNEAQ (reference sequence). V shed 5 bases, J shed 4 bases, and the junction held 15 bases outside the gene matches. CDR3 loop: CASSQTRPGQGKNQPQHF. DNA of the CDR3: TGTGCCAGCAGCCAAACCCGCCCAGGACAGGGGAAGAATCAGCCCCAGCATTTT.

The table lists this clone with a few counts. A much larger clone sits a single nucleotide away, making a read error possible. This sample includes further DNA sequences coding for the same CDR3. This chain joins TRBV27 and TRBJ1-1; D is uncertain. Between the trimmed V and J ends, which lost 3 bases and 0 bases, there was a span of 5 bases. Germline assignment: CDR1 MNHEY and CDR2 SMNVEV (reference sequence). This CDR3 has 13 amino acids. The CDR3 DNA reads as TGTGCCAGCAGTTTGTCAGTGAACACTGAAGCTTTCTTT. This sequence encodes CASSLSVNTEAFF.

This clone was observed a handful of times. In the same sample, other DNA sequences code for this CDR3. V and J are TRBV14 and TRBJ1-2; perhaps TRBD1 as D (5 bases). The length of the CDR3 is 13 residues. CDR1 SGHDN and CDR2 FVKESK come from the germline V gene. Trimming removed 4 bases from V and 4 bases from J, with 10 bases in between. Here the CDR3 reads CASSPLDSYGYTF. DNA for the CDR3: TGTGCCAGCAGCCCCTTAGACAGCTATGGCTACACCTTC.

The J gene is TRBJ2-1, the V gene TRBV3-1 (or the pseudogene TRBV3-2), with 7 positions matching TRBD2. The trim removed 6 bases at V and 8 bases at J, leaving 4 bases unmatched. CDR1 is LGHDT and CDR2 is YNNKEL in the germline V gene (reference sequence). The CDR3 is 12 amino acids. The CDR3 DNA is TGTGCCAGCAGTGGGAGGGCCCATGAGCAGTTCTTC. Translating gives CASSGRAHEQFF.

This chain joins TRBV24-1 and TRBJ2-1, with 8 bases aligning to TRBD1. CDR1 is KGHDR, CDR2 SFDVKD, per germline. The CDR3 has 16 amino acids. V was pared by 3 bases and J by 0 bases, with 3 bases of the junction left unmatched. CDR3 region: CATSDRTGSSYNEQFF. The CDR3, as DNA: TGTGCCACCAGTGATAGGACAGGGAGCTCCTACAATGAGCAGTTCTTC.

This sequence joins TRBV11-2 and TRBJ1-1; 8 bases agree with TRBD1. The V segment lost 5 bases and the J segment 4 bases; nucleotides outside the gene matches: 9. Germline CDR1 and CDR2: SGHAT and FQNNGV. The CDR3 covers 15 residues. The DNA for the CDR3 is TGTGCCAGCAGCCCCGGGCAGGGGGCTGTCACTGAAGCTTTCTTT. This codes for CASSPGQGAVTEAFF. The full variable domain, in which reference TRBV11-2 and TRBJ1-1 provide the parts outside the CDR3, is EAGVAQSPRYKIIEKRQSVAFWCNPISGHATLYWYQQILGQGPKLLIQFQNNGVVDDSQLPKDRFSAERLKGVDSTLKIQPAKLEDSAVYLCASSPGQGAVTEAFFGQGTRLTVV.

This clone was seen just once. The rearrangement joins TRBV5-1 to TRBJ2-1; a possible D gene is TRBD2 (5 bases). The CDR3 extends over 12 amino acids. Deletions cut 5 bases from V and 10 bases from J, with 13 bases between. Germline V gene sequence: CDR1 SGHRS, CDR2 YFSETQ. The DNA of the CDR3 is TGCGCCAGCAGTCCGCAAGGACTCGAGCAGTTCTTC. Amino acid sequence: CASSPQGLEQFF.

As for this clone: At one end, the junction sequence differs from germline, possibly due to a read error. The V call is TRBV7-7, the J call TRBJ2-1; TRBD2 might be the D (5 bases). Germline V gene data show CDR1 as SSHAT and CDR2 as FNYEAQ (reference sequence). The CDR3 has 14 residues. The CDR3 DNA is TGTGCTAGCAGCTTAGAAGCGGACCGGGGTGAGCAGTTCTTC. Its translation is CASSLEADRGEQFF.

The table lists this clone with a count of one. The J gene is TRBJ2-7, the V gene TRBV5-1; 7 nucleotides agree with TRBD1. J lost 6 bases, V lost 0 bases, and 12 bases had no gene match. CDR3 size: 16 residues. CDR1 and CDR2 (germline): SGHRS, YFSETQ. CDR3 in amino acids: CASSLEPPDRMGEQYF. In DNA, the CDR3 is TGCGCCAGCAGCTTGGAACCCCCGGACAGGATGGGCGAGCAGTACTTC.

V and J are TRBV11-2 and TRBJ1-2, with D unresolved. The CDR3 contains 15 residues. Deletions cut 4 bases from V and 1 base from J, with 13 bases between. Per germline, CDR1 SGHAT and CDR2 FQNNGV. The CDR3 sequence is CASSSISGFNYGYTF. The CDR3 nucleotides read TGTGCCAGCAGCTCAATTAGCGGCTTTAACTATGGCTACACCTTC.

The rearrangement joins TRBV6-1 to TRBJ2-1, with 11 bases that match TRBD2. V lost 4 bases and J lost 9; bases outside the gene matches: 5. Germline CDR1 and CDR2: MNHNS and SASEGT. This CDR3 has 14 residues. CDR3 in amino acids: CASSVAGGPSEQFF. The CDR3 DNA sequence: TGTGCCAGCAGTGTAGCGGGAGGGCCAAGTGAGCAGTTCTTC.